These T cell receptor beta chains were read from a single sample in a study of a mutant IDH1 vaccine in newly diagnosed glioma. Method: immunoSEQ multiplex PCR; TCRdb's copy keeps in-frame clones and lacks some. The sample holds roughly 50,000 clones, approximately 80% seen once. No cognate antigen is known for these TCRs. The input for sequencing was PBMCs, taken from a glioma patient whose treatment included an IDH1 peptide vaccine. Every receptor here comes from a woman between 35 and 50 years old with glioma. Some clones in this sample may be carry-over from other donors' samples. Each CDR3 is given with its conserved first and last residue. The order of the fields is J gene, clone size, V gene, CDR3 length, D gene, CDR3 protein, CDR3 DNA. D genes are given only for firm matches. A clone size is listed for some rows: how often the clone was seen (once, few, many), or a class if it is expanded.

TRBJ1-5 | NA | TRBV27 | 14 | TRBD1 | CASSLQGASQPQHF | TGTGCCAGCAGTTTACAGGGGGCAAGTCAGCCCCAGCATTTT
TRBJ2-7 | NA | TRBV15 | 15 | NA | CATSRDRRTQLEQYF | TGTGCCACCAGCAGAGATCGGAGGACACAGCTCGAGCAGTACTTC
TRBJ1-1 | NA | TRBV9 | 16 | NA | CASSVGPQGSDTEAFF | TGTGCCAGCAGCGTAGGGCCTCAGGGGTCGGACACTGAAGCTTTCTTT
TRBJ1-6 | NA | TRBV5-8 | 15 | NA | CASSLGTSPNSPLHF | TGTGCCAGCAGCTTAGGGACATCCCCAAATTCACCCCTCCACTTT
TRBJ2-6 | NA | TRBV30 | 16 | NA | CAWSATTTSGANVLTF | TGTGCCTGGAGCGCAACAACCACTTCTGGGGCCAACGTCCTGACTTTC
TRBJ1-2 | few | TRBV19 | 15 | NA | CASSTLAGTSYGYTF | TGTGCCAGTAGTACCCTAGCGGGTACGTCCTATGGCTACACCTTC
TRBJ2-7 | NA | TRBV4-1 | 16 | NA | CASSQEISNSFYEQYF | TGCGCCAGCAGCCAAGAAATTTCGAACAGCTTCTACGAGCAGTACTTC
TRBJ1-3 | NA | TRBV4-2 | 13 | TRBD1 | CASKTGAGNTIYF | TGTGCCAGCAAGACAGGGGCTGGAAACACCATATATTTT
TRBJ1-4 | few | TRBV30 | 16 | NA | CAWSDRLTATNEKLFF | TGTGCCTGGAGTGACCGTTTGACAGCAACTAATGAAAAACTGTTTTTT
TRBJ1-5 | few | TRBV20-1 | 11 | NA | CSASDGQPQHF | TGCAGTGCTTCGGACGGTCAGCCCCAGCATTTT
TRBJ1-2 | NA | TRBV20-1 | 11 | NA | CSAPLTRGYTF | TGCAGTGCTCCCCTAACGCGAGGCTACACCTTC
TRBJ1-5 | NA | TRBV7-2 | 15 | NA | CASSFGEGAGQPQHF | TGTGCCAGCAGCTTCGGTGAGGGCGCCGGGCAGCCCCAGCATTTT
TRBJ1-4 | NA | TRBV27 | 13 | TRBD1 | CASRTGGYEKLFF | TGTGCCAGCAGGACAGGGGGCTATGAAAAACTGTTTTTT
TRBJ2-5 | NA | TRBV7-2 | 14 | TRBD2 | CASSRGLAGVTQYF | TGTGCCAGCAGCCGGGGACTAGCGGGGGTGACCCAGTACTTC
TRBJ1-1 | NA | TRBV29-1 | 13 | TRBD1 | CSVEGTGTFRAFF | TGCAGCGTTGAGGGGACAGGGACTTTTCGAGCTTTCTTT
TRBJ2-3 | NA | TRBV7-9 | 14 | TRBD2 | CASRRGGAQDTQYF | TGTGCCAGCAGGCGGGGGGGAGCTCAAGATACGCAGTATTTT
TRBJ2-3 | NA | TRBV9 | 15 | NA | CASSVATRGTDTQYF | TGTGCCAGCAGCGTAGCTACAAGGGGGACAGATACGCAGTATTTT
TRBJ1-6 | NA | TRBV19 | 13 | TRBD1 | CASRDRGGSPLHF | TGTGCCAGTAGGGACAGGGGGGGATCACCCCTCCACTTT
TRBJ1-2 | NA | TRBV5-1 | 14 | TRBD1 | CASSLGQGLGGYTF | TGCGCCAGCAGCTTAGGACAGGGTCTTGGTGGCTACACCTTC
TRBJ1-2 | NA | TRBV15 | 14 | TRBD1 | CATSWDRVNYGYTF | TGTGCCACCAGTTGGGACAGGGTGAACTATGGCTACACCTTC
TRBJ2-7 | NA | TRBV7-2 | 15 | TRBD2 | CASSFLRERGGPGDF | TGTGCCAGCAGCTTTCTTAGAGAGCGGGGGGGCCCTGGGGACTTC
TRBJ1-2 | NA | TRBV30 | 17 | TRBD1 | CAWRRWAGGLANYGYTF | TGTGCCTGGAGGAGGTGGGCAGGGGGTTTAGCTAACTATGGCTACACCTTC
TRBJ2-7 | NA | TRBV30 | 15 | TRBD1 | CAWSVRTGSKVEQYF | TGTGCCTGGAGTGTGAGGACAGGGTCAAAAGTCGAGCAGTACTTC
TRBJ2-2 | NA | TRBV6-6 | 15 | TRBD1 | CASSFSLQGAGELFF | TGTGCCAGCAGTTTTTCCCTACAGGGGGCCGGGGAGCTGTTTTTT
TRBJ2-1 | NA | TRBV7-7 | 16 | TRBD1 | CASSSSPGQGYNEQFF | TGTGCTAGCAGCTCCTCACCGGGACAGGGTTACAATGAGCAGTTCTTC
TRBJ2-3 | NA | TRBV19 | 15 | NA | CASSIFGLELDTQYF | TGTGCCAGTAGTATATTCGGCCTAGAATTAGATACGCAGTATTTT
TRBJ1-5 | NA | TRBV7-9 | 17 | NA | CASSMDVGGHGNQPQHF | TGTGCCAGCAGCATGGATGTCGGGGGGCATGGCAATCAGCCCCAGCATTTT
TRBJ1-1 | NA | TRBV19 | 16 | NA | CASSTRPGTMWTEAFF | TGTGCCAGTAGTACCCGCCCAGGGACAATGTGGACTGAAGCTTTCTTT
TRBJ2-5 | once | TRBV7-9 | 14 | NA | CASSPDLYQETQYF | TGTGCCAGCAGCCCCGACCTGTACCAAGAGACCCAGTACTTC
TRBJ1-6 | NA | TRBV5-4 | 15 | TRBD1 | CASSRPGQGDSPLHF | TGTGCCAGCAGCCGTCCGGGACAGGGAGATTCACCCCTCCACTTT
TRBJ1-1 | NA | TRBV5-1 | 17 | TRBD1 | CASSPKGQGGPDTEAFF | TGCGCCAGCAGCCCTAAAGGACAGGGGGGACCCGACACTGAAGCTTTCTTT
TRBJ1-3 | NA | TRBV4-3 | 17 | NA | CASSQGVLGITGNTIYF | TGCGCCAGCAGCCAAGGTGTTCTGGGGATAACTGGAAACACCATATATTTT
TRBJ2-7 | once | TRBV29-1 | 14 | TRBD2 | CSVLWLAGSYEQYF | TGCAGCGTCCTGTGGCTAGCGGGCTCCTACGAGCAGTACTTC
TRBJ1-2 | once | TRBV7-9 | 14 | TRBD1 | CASSLEGQGYGYTF | TGTGCCAGCAGCTTAGAAGGACAGGGGTATGGCTACACCTTC
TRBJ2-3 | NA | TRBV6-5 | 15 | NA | CASSYSRQGGDTQYF | TGTGCCAGCAGTTACTCGAGGCAGGGGGGGGATACGCAGTATTTT
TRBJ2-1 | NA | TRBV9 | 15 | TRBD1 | CASSAEQGAFNEQFF | TGTGCCAGCAGCGCCGAACAGGGGGCGTTTAATGAGCAGTTCTTC
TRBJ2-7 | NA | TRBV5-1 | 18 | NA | CASSLSTARSINSYEQYF | TGCGCCAGCAGCTTGTCAACAGCTCGCTCCATAAATTCCTACGAGCAGTACTTC
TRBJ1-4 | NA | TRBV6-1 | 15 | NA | CASSEGGGGPEKLFF | TGTGCCAGCAGTGAAGGTGGGGGAGGACCTGAAAAACTGTTTTTT
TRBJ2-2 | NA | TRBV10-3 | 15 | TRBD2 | CAISVEAGGAGELFF | TGTGCCATCAGTGTAGAAGCGGGGGGGGCCGGGGAGCTGTTTTTT
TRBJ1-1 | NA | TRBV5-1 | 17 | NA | CASSLEGPGRPLLEAFF | TGCGCCAGCAGCTTGGAGGGTCCGGGGCGCCCCCTTCTTGAAGCTTTCTTT
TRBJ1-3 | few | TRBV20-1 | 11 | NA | CSARDFNTIYF | TGCAGTGCTAGAGATTTTAACACCATATATTTT
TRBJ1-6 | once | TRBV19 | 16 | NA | CASKDGLLITNSPLHF | TGTGCCAGTAAGGATGGTCTTCTGATTACGAATTCACCCCTCCACTTT
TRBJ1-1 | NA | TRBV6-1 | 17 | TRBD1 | CASSEKDRGVMNTEAFF | TGTGCCAGCAGTGAAAAGGACAGGGGCGTTATGAACACTGAAGCTTTCTTT
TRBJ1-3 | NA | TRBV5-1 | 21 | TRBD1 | CASSFPGTDRSVSSSGNTIYF | TGCGCCAGCAGTTTTCCCGGGACAGATAGAAGTGTGTCATCCTCTGGAAACACCATATATTTT
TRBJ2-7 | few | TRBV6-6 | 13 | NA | CASSYSKRYEQYF | TGTGCCAGCAGTTACTCGAAACGATACGAGCAGTACTTC
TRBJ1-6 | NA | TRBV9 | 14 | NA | CASSVAAGHSPLHF | TGTGCCAGCAGCGTAGCGGCAGGCCATTCACCCCTCCACTTT
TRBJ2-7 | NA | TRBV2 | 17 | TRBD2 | CASAIPLWSGGSYEQYF | TGTGCCAGCGCAATACCTCTTTGGAGCGGGGGGTCCTACGAGCAGTACTTC
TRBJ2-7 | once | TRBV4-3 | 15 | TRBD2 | CASSEGTSRSYEQYF | TGCGCCAGCAGCGAAGGGACTAGCCGCTCCTACGAGCAGTACTTC
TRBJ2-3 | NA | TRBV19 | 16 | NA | CASSIADSGSTDTQYF | TGTGCCAGTAGTATAGCGGACAGTGGCAGCACAGATACGCAGTATTTT
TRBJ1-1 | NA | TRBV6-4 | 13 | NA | CASSHAWDTEAFF | TGTGCCAGCAGTCATGCCTGGGACACTGAAGCTTTCTTT
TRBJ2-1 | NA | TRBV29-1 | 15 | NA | CSVDRSEGYYNEQFF | TGCAGCGTTGATAGGAGCGAGGGGTATTACAATGAGCAGTTCTTC
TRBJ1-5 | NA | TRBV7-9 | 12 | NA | CASSFDNQPQHF | TGTGCCAGCAGCTTTGACAATCAGCCCCAGCATTTT
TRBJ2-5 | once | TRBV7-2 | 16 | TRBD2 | CASSLLGLAGVETQYF | TGTGCCAGCAGCTTACTCGGACTAGCGGGAGTAGAGACCCAGTACTTC
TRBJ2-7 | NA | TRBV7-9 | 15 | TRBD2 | CASTPSGADLYEQYF | TGTGCCAGCACCCCCAGCGGGGCAGATTTGTACGAGCAGTACTTC
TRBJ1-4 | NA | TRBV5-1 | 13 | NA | CASAEGSNEKLFF | TGCGCCAGCGCAGAGGGGAGTAATGAAAAACTGTTTTTT
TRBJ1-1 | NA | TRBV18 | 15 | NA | CASSTARTENTEAFF | TGTGCCAGCTCAACCGCCCGGACAGAGAACACTGAAGCTTTCTTT
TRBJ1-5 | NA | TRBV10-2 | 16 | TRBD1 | CASSEQTGISSQPQHF | TGCGCCAGCAGTGAGCAGACAGGGATTTCAAGCCAGCCCCAGCATTTT
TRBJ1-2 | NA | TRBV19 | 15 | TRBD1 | CASSNLGQGNYGYTF | TGTGCCAGTAGTAATCTGGGACAGGGGAACTATGGCTACACCTTC